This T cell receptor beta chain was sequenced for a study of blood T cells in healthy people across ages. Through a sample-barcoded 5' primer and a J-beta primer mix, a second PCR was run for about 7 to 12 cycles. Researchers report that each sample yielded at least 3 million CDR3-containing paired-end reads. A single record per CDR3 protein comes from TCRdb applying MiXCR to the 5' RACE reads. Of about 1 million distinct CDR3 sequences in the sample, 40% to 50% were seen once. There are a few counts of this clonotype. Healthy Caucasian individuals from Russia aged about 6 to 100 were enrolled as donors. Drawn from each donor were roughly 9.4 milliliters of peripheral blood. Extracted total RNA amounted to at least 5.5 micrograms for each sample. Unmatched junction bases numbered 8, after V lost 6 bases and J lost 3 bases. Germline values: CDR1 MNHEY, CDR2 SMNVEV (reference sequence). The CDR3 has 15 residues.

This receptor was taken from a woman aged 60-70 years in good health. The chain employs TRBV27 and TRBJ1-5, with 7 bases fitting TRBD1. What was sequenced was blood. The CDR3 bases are TGTGCCAGCAGGTCGGGACAGAGTTTCAATCAGCCCCAGCATTTT. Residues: CASRSGQSFNQPQHF.